The 6 T cell receptor beta chains below all came from one sample that was sequenced in a study of blood T cells in healthy people across ages. Next came a second PCR, run for about 7 to 12 cycles, which used a sample-barcoded 5' primer along with a J-beta primer mix. One entry per CDR3 protein, called by TCRdb with MiXCR from the 5' RACE reads. The table lists about a million distinct CDR3 sequences, roughly two fifths of them singletons. The sequenced sample consisted of blood. Source of these receptors: a man aged 18 to 35 in good health.

The chain carries TRBV6-5 and TRBJ2-1, with 11 bases that match TRBD2. The junction had 4 bases not matched to a gene; V was cut back by 7 bases and J by 2 bases. The V gene's germline CDR1 is MNHEY and CDR2 SVGAGI. CDR3 length equals 15 residues. For the CDR3, the DNA is TGTGCCAGCATGTTAGCGGGGGGGCCCTACAATGAGCAGTTCTTC. It codes for CASMLAGGPYNEQFF.

The CDR3 protein is CAISPGDGSNQPQHF. The DNA of the CDR3 is TGTGCCATCAGTCCAGGGGACGGAAGCAATCAGCCCCAGCATTTT. The chain employs TRBV10-3 and TRBJ1-5; tentative D call: TRBD1 (6 bases). Germline-derived CDR1 and CDR2 are ENHRY and SYGVKD. This CDR3 region has 15 residues. The germline V and J ends were trimmed by 5 bases and 1 base, with 12 bases remaining between them.

The table lists this clonotype with many counts. The chain joins TRBV30 to TRBJ2-7, with TRBD1 as a possible D gene (5 bases). CDR1 and CDR2 (germline): GTSNPN, SVGIG (reference sequence). Trimming shortened V by 0 bases and J by 0 bases, and 12 bases separated the two germline ends. The CDR3 is 15 residues long. The CDR3: CAWSVGVDSSYEQYF. CDR3 DNA: TGTGCCTGGAGTGTAGGGGTAGATTCCTCCTACGAGCAGTACTTC.

The V call is TRBV7-8, the J call TRBJ2-1; TRBD2 is a possible D gene (6 bases). The CDR3 is 13 amino acids. V lost 5 bases to trimming and J lost 6 bases, with 11 bases between them. Germline CDR1 and CDR2: SGHVS and FQNEAQ. The CDR3 spells CASSPQTSNEQFF. The CDR3 region has the DNA TGTGCCAGCAGCCCTCAGACTAGCAATGAGCAGTTCTTC.

This rearrangement joins TRBV4-2 to TRBJ2-4; no firm D call. V was cut by 1 base and J by 0 bases, with 16 bases left in between. The length of the CDR3 is 18 residues. Germline CDR1 reads LGHNA; CDR2 reads YNFKEQ. CDR3 sequence reads: CASSQALSGVLAKNIQYF. The CDR3 DNA is TGTGCCAGCAGCCAAGCATTATCTGGGGTGCTAGCCAAAAACATTCAGTACTTC.

The gene calls are TRBV20-1 and TRBJ1-2; 9 nucleotides align to TRBD1. Germline-derived CDR1 and CDR2 are DFQATT and SNEGSKA (reference sequence). The CDR3 sequence is 17 residues long. The junction had 11 bases not matched to a gene; V was cut back by 0 bases and J by 3 bases. In nucleotides, the CDR3 is TGCAGTGCTAGAGACGGGACAGGGCGAAAGGAGGACTATGGCTACACCTTC. It encodes CSARDGTGRKEDYGYTF.